The entry that follows covers one TCR beta chain sequence. Clones were sequenced by immunoSEQ multiplex PCR, and TCRdb holds only the in-frame ones, with some missing. The data show 180,000 or so clones, approximately 88% seen once. These data come from a study of blood T cell repertoires in COVID-19. Study information: COVID-19 samples from acute and convalescent phases originated in the United States, Italy and Spain. Sources were T cells, B-cell-depleted T cells, or PBMCs; the material itself was cDNA or gDNA.

Study members were between roughly 18 and 89 years old and lived in 24 US regions. Clinical histories supplied by participants themselves formed the basis of cohort assignment. V lost 4 bases and J lost 6, with 17 bases in between. Germline V gene sequence: CDR1 SGDLS, CDR2 YYNGEE. This CDR3 is built from 16 residues. Sample: PBMCs or T cells enriched from blood (not recorded which). The chain employs TRBV9 and TRBJ1-6; D may be TRBD1 (5 bases). The receptor's source is an older woman who had recovered from COVID-19. DNA for the CDR3: TGTGCCAGCAGCCCCACCTTAGGAGGGGTTAATTCACCCCTCCACTTT. This translates into CASSPTLGGVNSPLHF.